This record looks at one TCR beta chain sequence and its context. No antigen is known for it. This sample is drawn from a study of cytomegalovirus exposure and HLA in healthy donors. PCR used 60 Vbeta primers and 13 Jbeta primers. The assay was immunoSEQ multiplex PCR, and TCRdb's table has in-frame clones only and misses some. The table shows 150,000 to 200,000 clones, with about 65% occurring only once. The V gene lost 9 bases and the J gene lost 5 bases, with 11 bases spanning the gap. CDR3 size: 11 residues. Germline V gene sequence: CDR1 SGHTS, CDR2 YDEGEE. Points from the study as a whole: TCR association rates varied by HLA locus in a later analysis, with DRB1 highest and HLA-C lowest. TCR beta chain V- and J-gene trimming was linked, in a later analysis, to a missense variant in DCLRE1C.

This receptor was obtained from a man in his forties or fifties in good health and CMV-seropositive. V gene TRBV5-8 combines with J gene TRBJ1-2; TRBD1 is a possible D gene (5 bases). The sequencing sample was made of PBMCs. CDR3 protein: CAKDTLYGYTF. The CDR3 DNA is TGTGCCAAGGACACTCTTTATGGCTACACCTTC.